These T cell receptor beta chains were read from a single sample in a study of molecular identifiers for immune sequencing clone quantification. TCRdb independently ran MiXCR on the PCR reads; one entry per CDR3 protein. Among about 640,000 distinct CDR3 sequences listed, 15% to 20% were seen once. The sample taken for sequencing was naive CD8+ T cells from blood, with Jurkat cell RNA spiked in. The receptors were gathered from a human donor in good health. Some libraries in this study had Jurkat cell RNA spiked in. Each CDR3 is given with its conserved first and last residue. D genes are given only for firm matches. Clone sizes are given selectively: once, few, many, or a class where the clone is expanded.

-	TRBV4-3	15	TRBJ1-1	many	TGCGCCAGCAGCCAAGATTTAGCGGTGAACACTGAAGCTTTCTTT	CASSQDLAVNTEAFF
-	TRBV27	14	TRBJ2-5	-	TGTGCCAGCAGTCCCGAAGGGGTTGCGGAGACCCAGTACTTC	CASSPEGVAETQYF
TRBD1	TRBV6-9	15	TRBJ1-1	many	TGTGCCAGCAGTTACACCACAGGGGCGAACACTGAAGCTTTCTTT	CASSYTTGANTEAFF
-	TRBV25-1	12	TRBJ1-1	-	TGTGCCGGCACCCTAGGCTACACTGAAGCTTTCTTT	CAGTLGYTEAFF
-	TRBV24-1	13	TRBJ2-7	few	TGTGCCACCAGTGATTCGCGTGGGGTCGAGCAGTACTTC	CATSDSRGVEQYF
-	TRBV7-9	13	TRBJ2-1	few	TGTGCCAGCACAAACCGGGAGTACAATGAGCAGTTCTTC	CASTNREYNEQFF
-	TRBV4-2	17	TRBJ2-4	many	TGTGCCAGCAGCCAAGACAGGGTCCTGGCGGCCAAAAACATTCAGTACTTC	CASSQDRVLAAKNIQYF
TRBD1	TRBV28	14	TRBJ1-4	few	TGTGCCAGCAGCCCAGGACAGGGGAATGAAAGACTGTTTTTT	CASSPGQGNERLFF
-	TRBV4-1	16	TRBJ1-1	many	TGCGCCAGCAGCCAAGATGTATCCTGGGTCGGCACTGAAGCTTTCTTT	CASSQDVSWVGTEAFF
-	TRBV2	15	TRBJ1-3	few	TGTGCCAGCAGTGAAGCGCTCGGCTCTGGAAACACCATATATTTT	CASSEALGSGNTIYF
-	TRBV12-3/TRBV12-4	14	TRBJ1-2	many	TGTGCCAGCAGTCCTAGGACAGTTTCCTATGGCTACACCTTC	CASSPRTVSYGYTF
TRBD1	TRBV4-1	15	TRBJ1-1	many	TGCGCCAGCAGCCAATATGCAGGGGGCACGACTGAAGCTTTCTTT	CASSQYAGGTTEAFF
-	TRBV12-3/TRBV12-4	14	TRBJ1-1	many	TGTGCCAGCAGTTTCGGGCAGGGGCAGACTGAAGCTTTCTTT	CASSFGQGQTEAFF
-	TRBV10-2	12	TRBJ2-5	many	TGCGCCAGCAGTGACTTAGTACCGGCCCAGTACTTC	CASSDLVPAQYF
-	TRBV27	14	TRBJ1-1	many	TGTGCCAGCAGTCCGACCACGCTGAACACTGAAGCTTTCTTT	CASSPTTLNTEAFF
-	TRBV20-1	15	TRBJ1-4	many	TGCAGTGCTAGAGATCTAATGGGGCCTAATGAAAAACTGTTTTTT	CSARDLMGPNEKLFF
-	TRBV19	13	TRBJ2-7	-	TGTGCCAGTAGTATTGTTCCGGGGTACGAGCAGTACTTC	CASSIVPGYEQYF
-	TRBV7-8	15	TRBJ2-5	-	TGTGCCAGCAGCTCAGTCCGTGTATTTGAGGAGACCCAGTACTTC	CASSSVRVFEETQYF
-	TRBV6-5	13	TRBJ1-5	many	TGTGCCAGCAGCGACAGTAACAATCAGCCCCAGCATTTT	CASSDSNNQPQHF
-	TRBV20-1	14	TRBJ2-7	many	TGCAGTGCTAGAGAGGAGTTGCGCGCCTACGAGCAGTACTTC	CSAREELRAYEQYF
-	TRBV4-1	18	TRBJ2-5	many	TGCGCCAGCAGCCAAAGTGACGTGGACAAGTCCCCCGAAGAGACCCAGTACTTC	CASSQSDVDKSPEETQYF
TRBD2	TRBV4-3	16	TRBJ2-3	many	TGCGCCAGCAGCCAAGAGGTAGCGGGAATAGCAGATACGCAGTATTTT	CASSQEVAGIADTQYF
TRBD2	TRBV2	15	TRBJ2-7	few	TGTGCCAGCACCCAGCGGGAGGGCCTTCGCAGCGAGCAGTACTTC	CASTQREGLRSEQYF
-	TRBV7-9	14	TRBJ2-5	-	TGTGCCAGCAACACCGAAACTAGCCAAGAGACCCAGTACTTC	CASNTETSQETQYF
-	TRBV27	14	TRBJ1-1	many	TGTGCCAGCAGTTTATCAGCGCGGGTTACTGAAGCTTTCTTT	CASSLSARVTEAFF
-	TRBV19	17	TRBJ1-5	few	TGTGCCAGTAGTATGGTTAGTGGCAGGGCCAGCAATCAGCCCCAGCATTTT	CASSMVSGRASNQPQHF
TRBD1	TRBV23-1	18	TRBJ2-5	-	TGCGCCAGCAGTCAATCGTGGCAGGGGGCCCCCCAACAAGAGACCCAGTACTTC	CASSQSWQGAPQQETQYF
-	TRBV7-9	17	TRBJ2-6	many	TGTGCCAGCAGCTCGTGGACAGACCGCTCTGGGGCCAACGTCCTGACTTTC	CASSSWTDRSGANVLTF
-	TRBV7-2	12	TRBJ1-1	many	TGTGCCAGCAGCTTACACGGCACTGAAGCTTTCTTT	CASSLHGTEAFF
TRBD2	TRBV6-5	16	TRBJ2-3	-	TGTGCCAGCAGCCCCTGGCAGCGGGGGAGCACAGATACGCAGTATTTT	CASSPWQRGSTDTQYF
-	TRBV5-6	16	TRBJ1-1	-	TGTGCCAGCAGCGTGGGGGCAGGGAGGATGATCACTGTAGCTTTCTTT	CASSVGAGRMITVAFF
TRBD2	TRBV10-3	16	TRBJ2-7	few	TGTGCCATCAGTGAGTCGGGTAGCGGGGGCTCCTACGAGCAGTACTTC	CAISESGSGGSYEQYF
-	TRBV12-3/TRBV12-4	13	TRBJ2-2	many	TGTGCCAGCAGTTTCTTGGAGGTCGGGGAGCTGTTTTTT	CASSFLEVGELFF